This T cell receptor beta chain was captured in a study of cytomegalovirus exposure and HLA in healthy donors. The study's findings and limits: Analysis performed later found around 15,000 TCR beta sequences associated with HLA alleles at 0.05 false discovery rate. There were several of the most significant clusters that appeared linked to common viral pathogens in a later analysis.

Healthy bone marrow donors supplied every sample. In nominal health when sampled, donors likely had unrecorded immune exposures nonetheless. Remarks on this clone: Antigen unknown.

V was pared by 3 bases and J by 0 bases, with 5 bases of the junction left unmatched. This CDR3 is built from 16 residues. CDR1 and CDR2 from the germline V gene are SGDLS and YYNGEE. With 60 Vbeta and 13 Jbeta primers, the PCR was carried out. Using immunoSEQ multiplex PCR, the repertoire was profiled, and TCRdb retains in-frame clones only, with some absent. The sample lists around 69,000 clones; less than 85% were seen once. The clonotype comes from a woman in her forties or fifties in good health and CMV-seropositive. This chain links TRBV9 with TRBJ2-2, with 7 bases that match TRBD1. Sequenced sample: PBMCs. CDR3 amino acids: CASSARTGANTGELFF. The DNA of the CDR3 is TGTGCCAGCAGCGCTAGGACAGGCGCGAACACCGGGGAGCTGTTTTTT.